This T cell receptor (beta chain) was observed in a study of blood T cell repertoires in COVID-19. Sequenced by immunoSEQ multiplex PCR; TCRdb stores in-frame clones only, minus some. Among about 480,000 clones listed, 88% were seen once. This CDR3 is 12 amino acids long. Germline lookup yields CDR1 LGHDT and CDR2 YNNKEL (reference sequence). V was cut by 3 bases and J by 3 bases, with 5 bases left in between. The sequence derives from a woman in her sixties who had recovered from COVID-19. The chain carries TRBV3-1 (or the pseudogene TRBV3-2) and TRBJ1-1; D is unresolved. The sample consisted of PBMCs or T cells enriched from blood (not recorded which). The CDR3 sequence: CASSQRDTEAFF. The CDR3 coding sequence is TGTGCCAGCAGCCAGAGGGACACTGAAGCTTTCTTT.